The clone carrying this T cell receptor beta chain was seen a handful of times. This sample was taken from a study of identical twins. Template switching, a step in the protocol, added a universal primer site, and cDNA carried unique molecular identifiers. TCRdb fed the 5' RACE reads into MiXCR, producing one record per CDR3 protein. The sample comprises 400,000 to 500,000 distinct CDR3 sequences, roughly an eighth of which are singletons, and approximately 0.98% rests with the top ten. Germline loops: CDR1 MNHEY, CDR2 SVGEGT. The CDR3 is made up of 16 amino acids. Trimming removed 0 bases at V and 0 bases at J, with 12 bases between. The sample was also reused in another study, on yellow fever vaccine responses in identical twins.

The material sequenced was CD4+ T cells sorted from blood. This TCR was recovered from a woman under 30 in good health. The chain has TRBV6-2 or TRBV6-3 and TRBJ2-7, with unresolved D. The chain's CDR3 is CASSYSGTSYSYEQYF. CDR3 nucleotide sequence: TGTGCCAGCAGTTACTCGGGCACATCCTACTCCTACGAGCAGTACTTC.